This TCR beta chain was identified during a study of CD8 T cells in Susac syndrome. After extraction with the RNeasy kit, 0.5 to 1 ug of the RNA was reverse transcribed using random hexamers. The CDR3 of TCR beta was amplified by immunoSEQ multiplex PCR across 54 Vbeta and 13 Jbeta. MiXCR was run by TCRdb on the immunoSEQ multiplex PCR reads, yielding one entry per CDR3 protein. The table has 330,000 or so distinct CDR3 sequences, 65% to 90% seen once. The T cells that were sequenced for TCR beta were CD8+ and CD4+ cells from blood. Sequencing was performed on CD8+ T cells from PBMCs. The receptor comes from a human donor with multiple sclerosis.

CDR3 residues: CASSGGTGPYVGLFF. CDR3 nucleotides: TGTGCCAGTAGTGGTGGGACAGGACCCTATGTCGGACTGTTTTTT. The V and J genes are TRBV19 and TRBJ1-4, with 8 bases identical to TRBD1. CDR3 length: 15 residues. Losses at the gene ends were 5 bases for V and 13 bases for J; bases not matched to a gene: 15. The germline CDR1 and CDR2 sequences are LNHDA and SQIVND (reference sequence).